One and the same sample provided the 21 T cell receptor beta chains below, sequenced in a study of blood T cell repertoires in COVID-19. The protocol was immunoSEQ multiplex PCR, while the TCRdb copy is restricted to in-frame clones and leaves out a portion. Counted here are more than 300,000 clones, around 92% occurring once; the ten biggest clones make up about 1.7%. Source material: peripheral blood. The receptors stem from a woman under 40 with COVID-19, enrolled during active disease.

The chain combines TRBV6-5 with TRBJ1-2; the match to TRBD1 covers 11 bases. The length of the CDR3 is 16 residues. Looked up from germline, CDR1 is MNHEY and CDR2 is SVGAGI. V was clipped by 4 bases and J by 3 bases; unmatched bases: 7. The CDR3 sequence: CASSLDRGLADYGYTF. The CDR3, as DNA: TGTGCCAGCAGTTTGGACAGGGGGCTTGCCGACTATGGCTACACCTTC.

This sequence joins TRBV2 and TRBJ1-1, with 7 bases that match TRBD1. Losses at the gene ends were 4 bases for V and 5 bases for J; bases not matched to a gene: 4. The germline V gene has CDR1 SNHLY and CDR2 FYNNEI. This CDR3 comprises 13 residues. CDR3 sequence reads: CASSVAGGTEAFF. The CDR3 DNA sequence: TGTGCCAGCAGTGTGGCAGGGGGTACTGAAGCTTTCTTT.

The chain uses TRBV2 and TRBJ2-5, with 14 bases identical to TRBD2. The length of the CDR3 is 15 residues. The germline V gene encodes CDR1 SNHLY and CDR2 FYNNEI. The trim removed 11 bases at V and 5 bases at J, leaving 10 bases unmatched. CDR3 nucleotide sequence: TGTGCCCGCGGACTAGCGGGGGGCTCCCGGGAGACCCAGTACTTC. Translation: CARGLAGGSRETQYF.

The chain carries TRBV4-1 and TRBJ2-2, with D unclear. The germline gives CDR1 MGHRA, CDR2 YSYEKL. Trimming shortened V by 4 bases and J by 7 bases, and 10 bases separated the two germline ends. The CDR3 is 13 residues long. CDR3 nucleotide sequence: TGCGCCAGCAGCCGCCAGGTTGGCGGGGAGCTGTTTTTT. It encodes CASSRQVGGELFF.

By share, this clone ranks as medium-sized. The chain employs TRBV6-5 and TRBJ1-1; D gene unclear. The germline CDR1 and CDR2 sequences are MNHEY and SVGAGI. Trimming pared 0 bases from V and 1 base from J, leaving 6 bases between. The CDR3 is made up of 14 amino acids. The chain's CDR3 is CASSYSGRNTEAFF. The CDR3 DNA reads TGTGCCAGCAGTTACTCGGGCAGGAACACTGAAGCTTTCTTT.

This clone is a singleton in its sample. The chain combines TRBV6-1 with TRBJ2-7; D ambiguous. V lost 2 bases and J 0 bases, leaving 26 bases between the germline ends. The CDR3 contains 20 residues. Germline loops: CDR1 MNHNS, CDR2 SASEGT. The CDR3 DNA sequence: TGTGCCAGCAGTGAAAGTCCCGGCTCGCTCCTCACTATCAGCTCCTACGAGCAGTACGTC. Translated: CASSESPGSLLTISSYEQYV.

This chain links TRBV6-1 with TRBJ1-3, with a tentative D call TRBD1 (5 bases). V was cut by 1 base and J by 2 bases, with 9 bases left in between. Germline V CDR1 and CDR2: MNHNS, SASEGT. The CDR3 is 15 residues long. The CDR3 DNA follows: TGTGCCAGCAGTGAAGTCAGGGTAGCTGGAAACACCATATATTTT. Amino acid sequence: CASSEVRVAGNTIYF.

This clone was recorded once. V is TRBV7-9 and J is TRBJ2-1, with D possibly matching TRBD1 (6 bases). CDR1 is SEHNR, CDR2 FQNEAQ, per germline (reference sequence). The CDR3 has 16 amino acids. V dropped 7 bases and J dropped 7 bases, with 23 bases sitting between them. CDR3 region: CASTPSGARTSNEQFF. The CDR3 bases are TGTGCCAGCACTCCCTCAGGGGCTCGCACAAGTAATGAGCAGTTCTTC.

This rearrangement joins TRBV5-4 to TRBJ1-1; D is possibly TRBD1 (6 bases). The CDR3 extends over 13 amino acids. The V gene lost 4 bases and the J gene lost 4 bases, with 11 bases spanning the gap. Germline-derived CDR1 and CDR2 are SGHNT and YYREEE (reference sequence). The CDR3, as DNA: TGTGCCAGCAGCGATACAGGGTTCACTGAAGCTTTCTTT. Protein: CASSDTGFTEAFF.

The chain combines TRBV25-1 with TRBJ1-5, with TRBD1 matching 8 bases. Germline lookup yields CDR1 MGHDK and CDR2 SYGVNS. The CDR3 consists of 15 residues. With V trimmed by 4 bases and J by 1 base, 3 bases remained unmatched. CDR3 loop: CASSADRASNQPQHF. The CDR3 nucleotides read TGTGCCAGCAGTGCGGACAGGGCCAGCAATCAGCCCCAGCATTTT.

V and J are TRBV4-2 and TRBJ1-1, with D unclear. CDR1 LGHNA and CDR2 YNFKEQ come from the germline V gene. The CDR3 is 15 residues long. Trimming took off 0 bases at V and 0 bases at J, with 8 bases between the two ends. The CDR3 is CASSQEEGMNTEAFF. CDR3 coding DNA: TGTGCCAGCAGCCAAGAGGAGGGTATGAACACTGAAGCTTTCTTT.

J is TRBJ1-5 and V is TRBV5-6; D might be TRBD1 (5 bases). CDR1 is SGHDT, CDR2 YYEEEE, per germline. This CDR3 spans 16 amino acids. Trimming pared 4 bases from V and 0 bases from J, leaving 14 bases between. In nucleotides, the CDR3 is TGTGCCAGCAGCGCCCGGGGGGGTTATAGCAATCAGCCCCAGCATTTT. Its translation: CASSARGGYSNQPQHF.

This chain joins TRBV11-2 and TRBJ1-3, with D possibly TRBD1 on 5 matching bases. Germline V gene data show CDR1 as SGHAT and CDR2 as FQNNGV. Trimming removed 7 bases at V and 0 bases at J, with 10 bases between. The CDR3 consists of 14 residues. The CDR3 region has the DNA TGTGCCAGCAAGCCCGGGGGCTCTGGAAACACCATATATTTT. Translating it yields CASKPGGSGNTIYF.

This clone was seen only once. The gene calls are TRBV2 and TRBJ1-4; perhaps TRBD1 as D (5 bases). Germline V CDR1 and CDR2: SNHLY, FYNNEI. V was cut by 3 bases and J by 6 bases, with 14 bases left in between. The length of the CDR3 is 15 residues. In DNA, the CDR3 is TGTGCCAGCAGTGATGGACAACTTAATTATGAAAAACTGTTTTTT. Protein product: CASSDGQLNYEKLFF.

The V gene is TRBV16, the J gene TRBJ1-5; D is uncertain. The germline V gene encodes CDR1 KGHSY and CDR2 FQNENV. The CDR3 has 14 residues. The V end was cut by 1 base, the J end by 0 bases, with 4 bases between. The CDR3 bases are TGTGCCAGCAGCCAATTTAATAGCAATCAGCCCCAGCATTTT. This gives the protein CASSQFNSNQPQHF.

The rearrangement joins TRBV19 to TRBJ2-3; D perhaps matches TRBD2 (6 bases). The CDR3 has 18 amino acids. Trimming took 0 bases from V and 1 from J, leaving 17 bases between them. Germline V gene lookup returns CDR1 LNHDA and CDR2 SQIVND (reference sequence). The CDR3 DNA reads TGTGCCAGTAGTATAGATAGCGTTGGGGAGGATGGCACAGATACGCAGTATTTT. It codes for CASSIDSVGEDGTDTQYF.

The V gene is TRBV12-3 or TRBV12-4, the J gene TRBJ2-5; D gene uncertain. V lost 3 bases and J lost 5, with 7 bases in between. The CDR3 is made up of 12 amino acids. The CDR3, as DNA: TGTGCCAGCAGTTTGAGGTGGGAGACCCAGTACTTC. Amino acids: CASSLRWETQYF.

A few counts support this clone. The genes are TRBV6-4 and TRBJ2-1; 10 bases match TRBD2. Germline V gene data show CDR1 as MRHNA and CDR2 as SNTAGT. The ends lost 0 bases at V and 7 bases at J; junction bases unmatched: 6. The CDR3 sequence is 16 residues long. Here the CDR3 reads CASSDSSGGGPNEQFF. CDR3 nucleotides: TGTGCCAGCAGTGACTCAAGCGGGGGGGGCCCAAATGAGCAGTTCTTC.

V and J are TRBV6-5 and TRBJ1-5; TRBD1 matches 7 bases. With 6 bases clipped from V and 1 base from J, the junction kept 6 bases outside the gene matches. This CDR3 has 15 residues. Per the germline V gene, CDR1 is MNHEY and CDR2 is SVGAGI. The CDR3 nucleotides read TGTGCCAGCAGAATTGACAGGGAGAGCAATCAGCCCCAGCATTTT. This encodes CASRIDRESNQPQHF.

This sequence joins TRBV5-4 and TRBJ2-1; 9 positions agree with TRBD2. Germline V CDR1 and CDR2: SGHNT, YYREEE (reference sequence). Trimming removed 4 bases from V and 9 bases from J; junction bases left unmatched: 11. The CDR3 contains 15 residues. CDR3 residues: CASSRDGGGAFEQFF. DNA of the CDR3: TGTGCCAGCAGCCGGGATGGCGGGGGGGCCTTTGAGCAGTTCTTC.

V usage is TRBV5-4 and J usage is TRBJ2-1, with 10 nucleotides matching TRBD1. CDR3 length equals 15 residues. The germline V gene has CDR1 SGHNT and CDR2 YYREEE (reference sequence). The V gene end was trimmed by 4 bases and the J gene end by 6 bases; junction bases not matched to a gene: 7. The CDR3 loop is CASSIRDRGSNEQFF. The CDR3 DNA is TGTGCCAGCAGCATCCGGGACAGGGGTTCCAATGAGCAGTTCTTC.